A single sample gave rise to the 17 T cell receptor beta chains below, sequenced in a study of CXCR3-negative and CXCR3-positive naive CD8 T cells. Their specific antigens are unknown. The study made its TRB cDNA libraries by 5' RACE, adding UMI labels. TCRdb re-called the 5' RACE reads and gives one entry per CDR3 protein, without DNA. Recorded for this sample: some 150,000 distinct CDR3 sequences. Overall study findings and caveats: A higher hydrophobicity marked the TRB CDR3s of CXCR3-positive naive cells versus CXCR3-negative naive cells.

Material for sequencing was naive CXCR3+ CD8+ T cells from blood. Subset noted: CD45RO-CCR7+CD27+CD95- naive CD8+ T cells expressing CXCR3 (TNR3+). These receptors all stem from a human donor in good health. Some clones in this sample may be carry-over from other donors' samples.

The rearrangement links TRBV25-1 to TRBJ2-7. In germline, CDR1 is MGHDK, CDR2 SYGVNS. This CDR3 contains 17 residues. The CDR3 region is CASSELSSTGGFDEQYF.

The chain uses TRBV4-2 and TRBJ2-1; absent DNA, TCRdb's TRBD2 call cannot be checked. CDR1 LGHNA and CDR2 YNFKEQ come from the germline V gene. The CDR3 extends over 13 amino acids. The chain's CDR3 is CASSQSPGNEQFF.

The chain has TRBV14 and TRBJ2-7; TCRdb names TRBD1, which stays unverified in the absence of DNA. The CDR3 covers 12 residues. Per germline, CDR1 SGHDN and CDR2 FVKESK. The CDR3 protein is CASSFLGDEQYF.

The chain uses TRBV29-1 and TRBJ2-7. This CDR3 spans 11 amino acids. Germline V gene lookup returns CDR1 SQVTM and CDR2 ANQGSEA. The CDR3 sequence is CSVEGLYEQYF.

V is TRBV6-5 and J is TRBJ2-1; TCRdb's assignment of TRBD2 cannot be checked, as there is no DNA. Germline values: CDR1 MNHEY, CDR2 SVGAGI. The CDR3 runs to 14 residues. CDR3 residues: CAISSGSGYNEQFF.

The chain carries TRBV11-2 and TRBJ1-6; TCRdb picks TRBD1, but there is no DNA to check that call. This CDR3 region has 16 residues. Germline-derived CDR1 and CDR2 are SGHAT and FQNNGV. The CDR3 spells CASSLGGASYNSPLHF.

CDR3 protein: CASSEGPPSSYNEQFF. This chain uses TRBV2 with TRBJ2-1. CDR1 is SNHLY and CDR2 is FYNNEI in the germline V gene. This CDR3 spans 16 amino acids.

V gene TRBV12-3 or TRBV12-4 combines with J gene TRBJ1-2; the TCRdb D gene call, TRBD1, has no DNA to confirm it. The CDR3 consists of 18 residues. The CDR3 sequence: CASSLDPGEGQKNYGYTF.

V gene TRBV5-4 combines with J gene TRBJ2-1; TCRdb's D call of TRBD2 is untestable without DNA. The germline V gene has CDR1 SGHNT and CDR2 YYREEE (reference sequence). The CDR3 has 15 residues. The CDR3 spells CASSLVAGVGNEQFF. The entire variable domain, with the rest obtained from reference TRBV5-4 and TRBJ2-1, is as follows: ETGVTQSPTHLIKTRGQQVTLRCSSQSGHNTVSWYQQALGQGPQFIFQYYREEENGRGNFPPRFSGLQFPNYSSELNVNALELDDSALYLCASSLVAGVGNEQFFGPGTRLTVL.

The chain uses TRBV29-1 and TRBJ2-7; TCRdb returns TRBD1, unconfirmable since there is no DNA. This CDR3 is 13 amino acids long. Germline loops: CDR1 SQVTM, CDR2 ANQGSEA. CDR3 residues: CSVVWDSAYEQYF.

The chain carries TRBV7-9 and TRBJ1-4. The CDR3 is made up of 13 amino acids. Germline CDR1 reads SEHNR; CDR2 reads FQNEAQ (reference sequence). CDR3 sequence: CASSLRENEKLFF. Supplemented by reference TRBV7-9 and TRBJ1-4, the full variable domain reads DTGVSQNPRHKITKRGQNVTFRCDPISEHNRLYWYRQTLGQGPEFLTYFQNEAQLEKSRLLSDRFSAERPKGSFSTLEIQRTEQGDSAMYLCASSLRENEKLFFGSGTQLSVL.

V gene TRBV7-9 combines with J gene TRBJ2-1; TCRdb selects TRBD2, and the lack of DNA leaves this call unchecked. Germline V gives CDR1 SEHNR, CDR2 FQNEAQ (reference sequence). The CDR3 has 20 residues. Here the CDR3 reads CASSLGVAGGSLRTYNEQFF.

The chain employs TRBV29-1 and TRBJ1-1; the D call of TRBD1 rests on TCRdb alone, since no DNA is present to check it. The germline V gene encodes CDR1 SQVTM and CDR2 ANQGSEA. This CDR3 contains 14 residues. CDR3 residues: CSLGAGEFNTEAFF.

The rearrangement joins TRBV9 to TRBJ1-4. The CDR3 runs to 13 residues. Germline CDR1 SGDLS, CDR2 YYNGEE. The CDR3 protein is CASSVGQNEKLFF.

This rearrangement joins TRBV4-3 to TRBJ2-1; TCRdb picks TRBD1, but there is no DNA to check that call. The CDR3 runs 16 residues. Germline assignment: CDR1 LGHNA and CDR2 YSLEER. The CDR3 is CASSQGQGSSYNEQFF.

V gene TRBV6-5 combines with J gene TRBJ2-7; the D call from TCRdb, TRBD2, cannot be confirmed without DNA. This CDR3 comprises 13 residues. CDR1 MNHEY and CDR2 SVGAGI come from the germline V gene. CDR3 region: CASSLPLLGEQYF.

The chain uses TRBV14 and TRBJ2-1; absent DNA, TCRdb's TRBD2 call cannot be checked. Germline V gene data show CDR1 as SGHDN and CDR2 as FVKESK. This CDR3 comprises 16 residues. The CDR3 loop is CASSPMGLAGDNEQFF.